The clone carrying this T cell receptor (beta chain) was recorded at least ten times. Its cognate antigen is unknown. The data belong to a study of T cells in Graves' hyperthyroidism and ophthalmopathy. At the level of the study: Blood from the periphery was taken at initial diagnosis, before any treatment.

Whole-study findings and limits: Most thyroid clonotypes expanded above 0.001 appeared in blood too.

The trim removed 4 bases at V and 6 bases at J, leaving 7 bases unmatched. The CDR3 has 14 amino acids. The germline gives CDR1 KGHDR, CDR2 SFDVKD. The diagnostic basis comprised clinical symptoms, serum thyroxine and TRAb, thyroid ultrasound and orbital computed tomography. Amplified TCR beta CDR3 regions derived from RNA transcripts. Using the HTBI primer set, a first-round RT-PCR was run on the TCR CDR3. TCRdb re-analysed the multiplex PCR reads in MiXCR, keeping a single row per CDR3 protein. Among just under 750,000 distinct CDR3 sequences listed, around a third were seen once. The chain combines TRBV24-1 with TRBJ1-2; 7 bases are a match to TRBD1. The clonotype originates from a woman aged 40 to 50 with Graves' hyperthyroidism. Sequenced sample: blood. Here the CDR3 reads CATSDGGQVDGYTF. Here the CDR3 DNA reads TGTGCCACCAGTGACGGAGGACAGGTAGATGGCTACACCTTC.